Listed below are T cell receptor beta chains from one sample, sequenced in a study of blood T cell repertoires in COVID-19. Data came from immunoSEQ multiplex PCR; TCRdb stores just in-frame clones and leaves some out. The table shows 2,500 to 4,000 clones, with 93% occurring only once. The sample comprised peripheral blood. Receptors were obtained from a human donor in a cohort sampled during active COVID-19. CDR3s include the opening cysteine and the closing phenylalanine or tryptophan. Each record gives: clone size, D gene, J gene, V gene, CDR3 DNA, CDR3 protein. The D gene is left open where the match is weak. A clone size is listed for some rows: how often the clone was seen (once, few, many), or a class if it is expanded.

clone_size: once
d_call: NA
j_call: TRBJ2-1
v_call: TRBV7-2
cdr3_nt: TGTGCCATCGACCCCGGATCAGATAGCCACAATGAGCAGTTCTTC
cdr3_aa: CAIDPGSDSHNEQFF

clone_size: NA
d_call: TRBD1
j_call: TRBJ1-1
v_call: TRBV3-1/TRBV3-2
cdr3_nt: TGTGCCAGCAGCCAAAAACCAGGGGGTAGGGCTTTCTTT
cdr3_aa: CASSQKPGGRAFF

clone_size: NA
d_call: TRBD2
j_call: TRBJ2-5
v_call: TRBV4-1
cdr3_nt: TGCGCCAGCAGCCAAGACCACGTAGCGGGGGGGCAAGAGACCCAGTACTTC
cdr3_aa: CASSQDHVAGGQETQYF

clone_size: NA
d_call: NA
j_call: TRBJ2-2
v_call: TRBV4-2
cdr3_nt: TGTGCCAGCAGCCCTTCCCGTACTACTAGCCCCGGGGAGCTGTTTTTT
cdr3_aa: CASSPSRTTSPGELFF

clone_size: NA
d_call: NA
j_call: TRBJ1-3
v_call: TRBV4-3
cdr3_nt: TGCGCCAGCAGCCAAGATACTACAGGCAGAAACACCATATATTTT
cdr3_aa: CASSQDTTGRNTIYF

clone_size: NA
d_call: NA
j_call: TRBJ2-5
v_call: TRBV5-5
cdr3_nt: TGTGCCAGCAGCTCCCCAGGGTACCAAGAGACCCAGTACTTC
cdr3_aa: CASSSPGYQETQYF

clone_size: NA
d_call: NA
j_call: TRBJ1-2
v_call: TRBV6-1
cdr3_nt: TGTGCCAGCAGTGAAGCTGGGGGGGCGGGGAACTATGGCTACACCTTC
cdr3_aa: CASSEAGGAGNYGYTF

clone_size: NA
d_call: TRBD2
j_call: TRBJ2-7
v_call: TRBV19
cdr3_nt: TGTGCCAGTAGTACAGAGCCGGGACTAGTCTTCGAGCAGTACTTC
cdr3_aa: CASSTEPGLVFEQYF

clone_size: NA
d_call: TRBD2
j_call: TRBJ2-6
v_call: TRBV4-2
cdr3_nt: TGTGCCAGCAGCCGTCCCTCCGGGACTAGCGGCTCTGGGGCCAACGTCCTGACTTTC
cdr3_aa: CASSRPSGTSGSGANVLTF

clone_size: NA
d_call: NA
j_call: TRBJ1-3
v_call: TRBV11-3
cdr3_nt: TGTGCCAGCAGCTCAGGACAATCTGGAAACACCATATATTTT
cdr3_aa: CASSSGQSGNTIYF

clone_size: NA
d_call: NA
j_call: TRBJ1-5
v_call: TRBV5-6
cdr3_nt: TGTGCCAGCAGCTTGTTCGCGACAGTAGATCAGCCCCAGCATTTT
cdr3_aa: CASSLFATVDQPQHF

clone_size: NA
d_call: NA
j_call: TRBJ2-7
v_call: TRBV7-8
cdr3_nt: TGTGCCAGCAGCTTCGGGGAATACGAGCAGTACTTC
cdr3_aa: CASSFGEYEQYF

clone_size: NA
d_call: TRBD2
j_call: TRBJ2-1
v_call: TRBV5-1
cdr3_nt: TGCGCCAGCACCTTAGCGGGAGGGGATTACAATGAGCAGTTCTTC
cdr3_aa: CASTLAGGDYNEQFF

clone_size: NA
d_call: TRBD1
j_call: TRBJ2-1
v_call: TRBV29-1
cdr3_nt: TGCAGCGTCGGGACAGGGTCCTCACTCAATGAGCAGTTCTTC
cdr3_aa: CSVGTGSSLNEQFF

clone_size: once
d_call: TRBD1
j_call: TRBJ2-1
v_call: TRBV2
cdr3_nt: TGTGCCAGCAGTTTCCAGGGACAGGGCTTAAATGAGCAGTTCTTC
cdr3_aa: CASSFQGQGLNEQFF

clone_size: NA
d_call: TRBD1
j_call: TRBJ1-5
v_call: TRBV27
cdr3_nt: TGTGCCAGCAGGCCGGACAGGGCTAGCAATCAGCCCCAGCATTTT
cdr3_aa: CASRPDRASNQPQHF

clone_size: NA
d_call: NA
j_call: TRBJ2-3
v_call: TRBV7-9
cdr3_nt: TGTGCCAGCAGCCAGCCAGCGCAAAGCACAGATACGCAGTATTTT
cdr3_aa: CASSQPAQSTDTQYF

clone_size: NA
d_call: TRBD2
j_call: TRBJ2-6
v_call: TRBV2
cdr3_nt: TGTGCCATCTTCCCTGCGGGGGGCAAAGATTCTGGGGCCAACGTCCTGACTTTC
cdr3_aa: CAIFPAGGKDSGANVLTF

clone_size: NA
d_call: TRBD1
j_call: TRBJ2-3
v_call: TRBV18
cdr3_nt: TGTGCCAGCTCAACCGCCGGGACAGGTTCCACAGATACGCAGTATTTT
cdr3_aa: CASSTAGTGSTDTQYF

clone_size: NA
d_call: TRBD1
j_call: TRBJ2-7
v_call: TRBV27
cdr3_nt: TGTGCCAGCAGTTTAGACAGGGGGACCTACGAGCAGTACTTC
cdr3_aa: CASSLDRGTYEQYF

clone_size: NA
d_call: NA
j_call: TRBJ1-6
v_call: TRBV4-1
cdr3_nt: TGCGCCAGCAGCACCACAAGGAGTTCACCCCTCCACTTT
cdr3_aa: CASSTTRSSPLHF

clone_size: once
d_call: NA
j_call: TRBJ1-1
v_call: TRBV18
cdr3_nt: TGTGCCAGCTCACTTACGAAGCAGGTGAACACTGAAGCTTTCTTT
cdr3_aa: CASSLTKQVNTEAFF

clone_size: NA
d_call: TRBD2
j_call: TRBJ2-1
v_call: TRBV2
cdr3_nt: TGTGCCAGCAGTGAAGCCTTTCCGGGACTAGCGAGACCTACCTCCTACAATGAGCAGTTCTTC
cdr3_aa: CASSEAFPGLARPTSYNEQFF

clone_size: NA
d_call: NA
j_call: TRBJ2-7
v_call: TRBV28
cdr3_nt: TGTGCCAGCAGCTCATATCGGACAGTCAAGCCCTCCTACGAGCAGTACTTC
cdr3_aa: CASSSYRTVKPSYEQYF

clone_size: NA
d_call: NA
j_call: TRBJ2-5
v_call: TRBV15
cdr3_nt: TGTGCCACCAGCAGAGATGCGGGGAGCCAAGAGACCCAGTACTTC
cdr3_aa: CATSRDAGSQETQYF

clone_size: once
d_call: TRBD2
j_call: TRBJ2-1
v_call: TRBV19
cdr3_nt: TGTGCCAGTAGTGGACACGGGGGGGCCCCCTACAATGAGCAGTTCTTC
cdr3_aa: CASSGHGGAPYNEQFF

clone_size: NA
d_call: TRBD1
j_call: TRBJ2-3
v_call: TRBV5-5
cdr3_nt: TGTGCCAGCAAACCATCCGGGACAGGGACAGATACGCAGTATTTT
cdr3_aa: CASKPSGTGTDTQYF

clone_size: NA
d_call: NA
j_call: TRBJ1-4
v_call: TRBV19
cdr3_nt: TGTGCCAGTAAGCGCTTGTTAAGCCCAACTAATGAAAAACTGTTTTTT
cdr3_aa: CASKRLLSPTNEKLFF

clone_size: NA
d_call: NA
j_call: TRBJ2-1
v_call: TRBV6-2/TRBV6-3
cdr3_nt: TGTGCCAGCAGTACCCAACAGGAGCAGTTCTTC
cdr3_aa: CASSTQQEQFF

clone_size: NA
d_call: TRBD1
j_call: TRBJ1-2
v_call: TRBV4-3
cdr3_nt: TGCGCCAGCAGCCAAGATCTGGGGACAGGGTTATCTCGAAACTATGGCTACACCTTC
cdr3_aa: CASSQDLGTGLSRNYGYTF

clone_size: NA
d_call: NA
j_call: TRBJ2-5
v_call: TRBV18
cdr3_nt: TGTGCCAGCTCAAAGGGGCAAGAGACCCAGTACTTC
cdr3_aa: CASSKGQETQYF

clone_size: once
d_call: NA
j_call: TRBJ1-1
v_call: TRBV6-4
cdr3_nt: TGTGCCAGCAGTGCGTCAGGGTTTTCCACTGAAGCTTTCTTT
cdr3_aa: CASSASGFSTEAFF

clone_size: NA
d_call: TRBD1
j_call: TRBJ1-6
v_call: TRBV19
cdr3_nt: TGTGCCAGTAGCTCGGGACAGGGCACCTATAATTCACCCCTCCACTTT
cdr3_aa: CASSSGQGTYNSPLHF

clone_size: NA
d_call: NA
j_call: TRBJ2-2
v_call: TRBV29-1
cdr3_nt: TGCAGCGTTACCGGCCTGACTAGGAACACCGGGGAGCTGTTTTTT
cdr3_aa: CSVTGLTRNTGELFF

clone_size: NA
d_call: NA
j_call: TRBJ1-3
v_call: TRBV6-5
cdr3_nt: TGTGCCAGCAGTTACAACAGCCCAACGTCTGGAAACACCATATATTTT
cdr3_aa: CASSYNSPTSGNTIYF

clone_size: NA
d_call: NA
j_call: TRBJ1-5
v_call: TRBV7-2
cdr3_nt: TGTGCCAGCAGCTTAGAGGGGTGGAGCAATCAGCCCCAGCATTTT
cdr3_aa: CASSLEGWSNQPQHF

clone_size: NA
d_call: TRBD1
j_call: TRBJ1-6
v_call: TRBV11-2
cdr3_nt: TGTGCCAGCAGCCGACAGGGGCCCCTCCACTTT
cdr3_aa: CASSRQGPLHF

clone_size: NA
d_call: NA
j_call: TRBJ1-5
v_call: TRBV11-3
cdr3_nt: TGTGCCAGCAGCTTAGATTGTCAGGCGCAAATATATAGCAATCAGCCCCAGCATTTT
cdr3_aa: CASSLDCQAQIYSNQPQHF

clone_size: once
d_call: TRBD1
j_call: TRBJ2-7
v_call: TRBV19
cdr3_nt: TGTGCCAGTAGCCCGGGACAGGGGACCTACGAGCAGTACTTC
cdr3_aa: CASSPGQGTYEQYF

clone_size: NA
d_call: NA
j_call: TRBJ2-7
v_call: TRBV29-1
cdr3_nt: TGCAGCGCGCGGGACAACTCCTACGAGCAGTACTTC
cdr3_aa: CSARDNSYEQYF

clone_size: NA
d_call: NA
j_call: TRBJ1-4
v_call: TRBV7-9
cdr3_nt: TGTGCCAGCAGCGCTCTAGGGGCTACTGAAAAACTGTTTTTT
cdr3_aa: CASSALGATEKLFF

clone_size: NA
d_call: TRBD2
j_call: TRBJ2-1
v_call: TRBV19
cdr3_nt: TGTGCCAGTAGTATAAGACTAGCGGGGGAGTACAATGAGCAGTTCTTC
cdr3_aa: CASSIRLAGEYNEQFF

clone_size: NA
d_call: TRBD1
j_call: TRBJ2-2
v_call: TRBV4-1
cdr3_nt: TGCGCCAGCAGCCGAACCGGGACAGGCTTTAACACCGGGGAGCTGTTTTTT
cdr3_aa: CASSRTGTGFNTGELFF

clone_size: NA
d_call: NA
j_call: TRBJ2-2
v_call: TRBV30
cdr3_nt: TGTGCCTGGAGTGTCCAAGGGAGGAACACCGGGGAGCTGTTTTTT
cdr3_aa: CAWSVQGRNTGELFF

clone_size: NA
d_call: NA
j_call: TRBJ2-5
v_call: TRBV11-2
cdr3_nt: TGTGCCAGCAGCCAGTCACTAGCCCAGGAGACCCAGTACTTC
cdr3_aa: CASSQSLAQETQYF